These 4 T cell receptor beta chains were sequenced from one sample in a study of blood T cell repertoires in COVID-19. Measured with immunoSEQ multiplex PCR; TCRdb has only the in-frame clones, and not every one. Found here are under 350,000 clones, 70% to 90% of them singletons; the top ten hold 1% to 1.5%. Sequenced sample: peripheral blood. The receptors were gathered from a man between 65 and 79 years old with acute or convalescent COVID-19.

This chain connects TRBV7-2 to TRBJ2-4, with 8 bases that match TRBD2. The CDR3 has 17 residues. V dropped 3 bases and J dropped 2; count of bases not matched to a gene: 9. Germline CDR1 reads SGHTA; CDR2 reads FQGNSA. CDR3 coding DNA: TGTGCCAGCAGCTTTGAACGGGGGGGTAGGACCAAAAACATTCAGTACTTC. Amino acids: CASSFERGGRTKNIQYF.

In its sample, this clone was seen a few times. CDR3 sequence: CASSMGEGQPQHF. The CDR3 nucleotides are TGTGCCAGTAGTATGGGGGAGGGACAGCCCCAGCATTTT. This chain connects TRBV19 to TRBJ1-5; possible D gene TRBD1, 5 bases. V gave up 3 bases and J gave up 7 bases, with 10 bases separating them. This CDR3 is built from 13 residues. From germline, CDR1 is LNHDA and CDR2 SQIVND (reference sequence).

J is TRBJ2-7 and V is TRBV7-8; the D is unclear. Germline V gene lookup returns CDR1 SGHVS and CDR2 FQNEAQ. The CDR3 spans 16 residues. V dropped 5 bases and J dropped 3 bases, with 20 bases sitting between them. The CDR3 coding sequence is TGTGCCAGCAGCCTCTCTCTTGGAACAGCCAACTACGAGCAGTACTTC. Amino acid sequence: CASSLSLGTANYEQYF. Drawing the rest from reference TRBV7-8 and TRBJ2-7, the complete variable domain is GAGVSQSPRYKVAKRGQDVALRCDPISGHVSLFWYQQALGQGPEFLTYFQNEAQLDKSGLPSDRFFAERPEGSVSTLKIQRTQQEDSAVYLCASSLSLGTANYEQYFGPGTRLTVT.

The V gene is TRBV6-5, the J gene TRBJ2-7, with D possibly TRBD1 on 5 matching bases. Germline V gene sequence: CDR1 MNHEY, CDR2 SVGAGI. CDR3 length equals 15 residues. Trimming left V 6 bases short and J 3 bases short, with 18 bases between. CDR3 sequence reads: CASSLSGAIYYEQYF. The CDR3 nucleotides read TGTGCCAGCAGCCTTTCTGGGGCCATTTACTACGAGCAGTACTTC.